This T cell receptor (beta chain) was identified during a study of blood T cell repertoires in COVID-19. Study as a whole: The analysed material was cDNA or gDNA that came from T cells, B-cell-depleted T cells, or PBMCs.

Per germline, CDR1 LGHDT and CDR2 YNNKEL (reference sequence). CDR3 size: 15 residues. Trimming removed 3 bases at V and 4 bases at J, with 15 bases between. The Seattle patients, enrolled during active infection, were followed longitudinally. In this sample, this clone turned up a few times. Sequencing was performed with immunoSEQ multiplex PCR; in TCRdb, only in-frame clones are kept and a portion is missing. Altogether more than 150,000 clones are present, 80% to 90% being singletons, with the ten largest covering approximately 12%. V and J are TRBV3-1 (or the pseudogene TRBV3-2) and TRBJ1-2; D is perhaps TRBD1 (6 bases). Sequencing was performed on peripheral blood. The receptor was isolated from a woman in her 70s with COVID-19, enrolled during active disease. The CDR3 DNA reads TGTGCCAGCAGCCAGGGTAGGGGGTCTCCCTATGGCTACACCTTC. It codes for CASSQGRGSPYGYTF.